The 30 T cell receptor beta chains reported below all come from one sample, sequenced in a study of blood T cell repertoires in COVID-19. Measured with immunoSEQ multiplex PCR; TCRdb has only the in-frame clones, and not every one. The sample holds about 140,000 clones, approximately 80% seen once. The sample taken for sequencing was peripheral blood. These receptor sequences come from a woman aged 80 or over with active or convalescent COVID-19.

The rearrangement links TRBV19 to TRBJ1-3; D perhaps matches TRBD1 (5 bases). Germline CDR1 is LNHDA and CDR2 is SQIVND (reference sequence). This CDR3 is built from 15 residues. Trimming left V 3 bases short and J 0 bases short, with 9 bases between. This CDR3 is CASSITGTSGNTIYF. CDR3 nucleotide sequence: TGTGCCAGTAGTATCACAGGAACCTCTGGAAACACCATATATTTT.

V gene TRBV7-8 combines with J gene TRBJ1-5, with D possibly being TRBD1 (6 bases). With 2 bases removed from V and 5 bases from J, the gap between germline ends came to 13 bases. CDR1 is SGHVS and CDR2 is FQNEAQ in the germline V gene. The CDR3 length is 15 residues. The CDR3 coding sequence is TGTGCCAGCAGCTTAATGCAACAGGGCCATCAGCCCCAGCATTTT. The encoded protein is CASSLMQQGHQPQHF.

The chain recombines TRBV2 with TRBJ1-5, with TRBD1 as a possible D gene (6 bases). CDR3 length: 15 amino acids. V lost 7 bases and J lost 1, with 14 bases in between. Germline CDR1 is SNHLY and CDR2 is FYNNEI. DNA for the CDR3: TGTGCCAGCAACAGAAGGGGGTTGAGCAATCAGCCCCAGCATTTT. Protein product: CASNRRGLSNQPQHF.

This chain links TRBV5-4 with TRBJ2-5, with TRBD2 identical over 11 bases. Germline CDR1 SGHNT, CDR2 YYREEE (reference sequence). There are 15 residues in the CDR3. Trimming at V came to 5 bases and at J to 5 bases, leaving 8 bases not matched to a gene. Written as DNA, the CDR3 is TGTGCCAGCAGACCGGTTAGCGGGGGGGCCGAGACCCAGTACTTC. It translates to CASRPVSGGAETQYF.

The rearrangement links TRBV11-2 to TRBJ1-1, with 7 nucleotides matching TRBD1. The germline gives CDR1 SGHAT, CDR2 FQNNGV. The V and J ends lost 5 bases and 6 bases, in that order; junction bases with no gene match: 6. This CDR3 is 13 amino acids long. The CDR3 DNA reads TGTGCCAGCAGCCCCCGCAGGGGGTCTGAAGCTTTCTTT. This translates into CASSPRRGSEAFF.

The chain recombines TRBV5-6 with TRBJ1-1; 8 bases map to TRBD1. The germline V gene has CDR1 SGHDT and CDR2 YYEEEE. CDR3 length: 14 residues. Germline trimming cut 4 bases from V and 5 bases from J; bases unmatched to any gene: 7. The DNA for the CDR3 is TGTGCCAGCAGCCAAGCCAGGGGGCTAACTGAAGCTTTCTTT. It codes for CASSQARGLTEAFF.

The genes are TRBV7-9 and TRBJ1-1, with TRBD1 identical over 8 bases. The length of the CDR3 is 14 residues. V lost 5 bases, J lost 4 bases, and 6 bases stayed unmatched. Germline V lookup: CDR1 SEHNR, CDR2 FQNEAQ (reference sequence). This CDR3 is CASSHDRGGTEAFF. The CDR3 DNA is TGTGCCAGCAGCCACGACAGGGGAGGCACTGAAGCTTTCTTT.

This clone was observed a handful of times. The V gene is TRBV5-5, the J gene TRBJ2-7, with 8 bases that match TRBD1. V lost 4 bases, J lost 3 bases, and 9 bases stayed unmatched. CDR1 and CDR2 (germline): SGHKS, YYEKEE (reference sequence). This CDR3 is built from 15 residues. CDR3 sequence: CASSLPDRADYEQYF. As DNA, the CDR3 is TGTGCCAGCAGCCTCCCGGACAGGGCTGACTACGAGCAGTACTTC. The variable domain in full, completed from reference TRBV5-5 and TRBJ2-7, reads DAGVTQSPTHLIKTRGQQVTLRCSPISGHKSVSWYQQVLGQGPQFIFQYYEKEERGRGNFPDRFSARQFPNYSSELNVNALLLGDSALYLCASSLPDRADYEQYFGPGTRLTVT.

In DNA, the CDR3 is TGCGCCAGCAGCTGGGGGACAGCAACTAATGAAAAACTGTTTTTT. Translating it yields CASSWGTATNEKLFF. The chain uses TRBV5-1 and TRBJ1-4; TRBD1 matches at 7 bases. There are 15 residues in the CDR3. CDR1 is SGHRS and CDR2 is YFSETQ in the germline V gene. V trimming: 3 bases; J trimming: 0 bases; junction bases outside the gene matches: 2.

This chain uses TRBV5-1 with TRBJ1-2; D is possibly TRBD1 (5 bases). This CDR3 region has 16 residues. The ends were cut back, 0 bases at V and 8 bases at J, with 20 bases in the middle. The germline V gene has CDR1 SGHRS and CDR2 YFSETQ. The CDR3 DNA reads TGCGCCAGCAGCTTGGACTCCCTTACGGACATGAGGGGCTACACCTTC. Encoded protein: CASSLDSLTDMRGYTF.

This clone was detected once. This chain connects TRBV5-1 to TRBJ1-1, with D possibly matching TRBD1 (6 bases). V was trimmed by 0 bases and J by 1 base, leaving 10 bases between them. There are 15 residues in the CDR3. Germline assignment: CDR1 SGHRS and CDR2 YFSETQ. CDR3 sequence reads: CASSLGTAENTEAFF. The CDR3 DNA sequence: TGCGCCAGCAGCTTGGGGACAGCAGAGAACACTGAAGCTTTCTTT.

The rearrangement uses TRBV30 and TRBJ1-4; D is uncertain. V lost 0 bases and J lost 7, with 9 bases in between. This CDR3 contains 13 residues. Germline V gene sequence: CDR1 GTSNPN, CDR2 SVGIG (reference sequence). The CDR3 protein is CAWSVPPGEKLFF. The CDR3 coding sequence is TGTGCCTGGAGTGTCCCCCCGGGTGAAAAACTGTTTTTT.

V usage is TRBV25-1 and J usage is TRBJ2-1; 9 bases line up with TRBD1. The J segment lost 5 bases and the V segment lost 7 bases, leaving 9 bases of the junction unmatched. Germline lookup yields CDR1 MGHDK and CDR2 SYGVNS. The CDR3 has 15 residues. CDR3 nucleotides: TGTGCCAGCACCAAACAGGGGGCTCGCAACAATGAGCAGTTCTTC. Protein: CASTKQGARNNEQFF.

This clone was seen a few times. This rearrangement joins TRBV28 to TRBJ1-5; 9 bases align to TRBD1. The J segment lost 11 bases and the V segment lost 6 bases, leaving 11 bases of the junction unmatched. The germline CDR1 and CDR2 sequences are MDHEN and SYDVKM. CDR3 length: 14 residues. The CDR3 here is CASRSGTGLPSQHF. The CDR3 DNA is TGTGCCAGCAGGTCCGGGACAGGGCTACCGTCCCAGCATTTT.

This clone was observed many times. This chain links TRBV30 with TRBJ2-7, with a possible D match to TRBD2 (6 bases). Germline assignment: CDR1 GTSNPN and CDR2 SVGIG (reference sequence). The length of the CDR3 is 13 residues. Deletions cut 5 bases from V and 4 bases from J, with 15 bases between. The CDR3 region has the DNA TGTGCCTGGGACACGGGGGACCTGTACGAGCAGTACTTC. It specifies CAWDTGDLYEQYF.

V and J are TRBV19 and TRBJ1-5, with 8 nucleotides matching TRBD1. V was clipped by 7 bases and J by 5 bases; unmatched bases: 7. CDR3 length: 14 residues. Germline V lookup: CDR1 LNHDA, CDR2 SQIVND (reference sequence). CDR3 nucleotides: TGTGCCAGTATTCGCCGGACAGGGCATCAGCCCCAGCATTTT. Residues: CASIRRTGHQPQHF.

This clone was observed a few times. The CDR3 nucleotides read TGTGCCAGCAGCTCTGGGTCCGGGGCTGGAAACACCATATATTTT. It specifies CASSSGSGAGNTIYF. The V call is TRBV7-2, the J call TRBJ1-3; D call uncertain. CDR3 length: 15 amino acids. V lost 4 bases and J lost 2, with 12 bases in between. Germline V lookup: CDR1 SGHTA, CDR2 FQGNSA. The variable domain in full, with the rest retrieved from reference TRBV7-2 and TRBJ1-3, is GAGVSQSPSNKVTEKGKDVELRCDPISGHTALYWYRQSLGQGLEFLIYFQGNSAPDKSGLPSDRFSAERTGGSVSTLTIQRTQQEDSAVYLCASSSGSGAGNTIYFGEGSWLTVV.

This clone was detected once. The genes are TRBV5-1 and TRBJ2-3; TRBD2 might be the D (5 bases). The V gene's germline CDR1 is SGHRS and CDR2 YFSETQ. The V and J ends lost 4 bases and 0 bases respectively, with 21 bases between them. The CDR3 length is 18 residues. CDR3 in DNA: TGCGCCAGCAGCCGGGCAAAAGACTCAGCGGTAAGCACAGATACGCAGTATTTT. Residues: CASSRAKDSAVSTDTQYF.

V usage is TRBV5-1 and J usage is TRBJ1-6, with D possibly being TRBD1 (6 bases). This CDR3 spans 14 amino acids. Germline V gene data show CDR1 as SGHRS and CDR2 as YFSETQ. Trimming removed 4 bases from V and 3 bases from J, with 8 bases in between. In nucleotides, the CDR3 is TGCGCCAGCAGCACGGACAGCTATAATTCACCCCTCCACTTT. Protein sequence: CASSTDSYNSPLHF.

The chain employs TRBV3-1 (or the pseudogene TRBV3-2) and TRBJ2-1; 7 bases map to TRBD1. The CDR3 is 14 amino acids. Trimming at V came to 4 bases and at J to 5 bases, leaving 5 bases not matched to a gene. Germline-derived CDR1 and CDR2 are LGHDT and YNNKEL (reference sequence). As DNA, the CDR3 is TGTGCCAGCAGCCGCCCCGGGACAGACAATGAGCAGTTCTTC. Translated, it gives CASSRPGTDNEQFF.

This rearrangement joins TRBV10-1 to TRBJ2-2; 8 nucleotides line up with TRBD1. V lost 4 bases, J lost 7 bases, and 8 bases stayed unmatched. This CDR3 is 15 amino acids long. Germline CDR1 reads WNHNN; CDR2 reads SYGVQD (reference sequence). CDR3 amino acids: CASSGAGGAIGELFF. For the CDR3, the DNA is TGCGCCAGCAGTGGGGCAGGGGGCGCGATCGGGGAGCTGTTTTTT.

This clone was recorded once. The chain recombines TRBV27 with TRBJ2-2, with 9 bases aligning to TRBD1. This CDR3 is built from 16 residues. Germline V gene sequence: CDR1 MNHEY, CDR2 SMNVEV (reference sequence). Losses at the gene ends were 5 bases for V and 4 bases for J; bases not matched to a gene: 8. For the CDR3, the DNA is TGTGCCAGCAGTCCCCTGGGGACAGGGAGCACCGGGGAGCTGTTTTTT. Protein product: CASSPLGTGSTGELFF.

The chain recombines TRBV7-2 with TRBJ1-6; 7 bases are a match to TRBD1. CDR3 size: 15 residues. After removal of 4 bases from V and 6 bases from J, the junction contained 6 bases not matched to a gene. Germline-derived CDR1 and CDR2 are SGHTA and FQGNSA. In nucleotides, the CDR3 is TGTGCCAGCAGCTCGGGGGCAGGGGGTAATTCACCCCTCCACTTT. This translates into CASSSGAGGNSPLHF.

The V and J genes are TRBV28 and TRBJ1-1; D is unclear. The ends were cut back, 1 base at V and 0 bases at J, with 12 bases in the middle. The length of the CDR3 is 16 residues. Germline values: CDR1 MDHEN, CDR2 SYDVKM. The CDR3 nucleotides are TGTGCCAGCAGTTTATTAGCCTTTCGGATGAACACTGAAGCTTTCTTT. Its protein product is CASSLLAFRMNTEAFF.

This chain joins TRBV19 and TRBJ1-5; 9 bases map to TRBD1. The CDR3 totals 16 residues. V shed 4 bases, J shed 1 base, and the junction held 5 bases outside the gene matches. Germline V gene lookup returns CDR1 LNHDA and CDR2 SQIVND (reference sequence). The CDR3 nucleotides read TGTGCCAGTAGTAATCAAGGGACAGGGAGCAATCAGCCCCAGCATTTT. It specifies CASSNQGTGSNQPQHF.

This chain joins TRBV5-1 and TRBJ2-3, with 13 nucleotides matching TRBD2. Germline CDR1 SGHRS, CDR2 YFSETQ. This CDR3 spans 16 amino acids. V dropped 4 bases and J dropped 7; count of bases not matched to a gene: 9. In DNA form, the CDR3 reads TGCGCCAGCAGCGAAACACTAGCGGGGGGGCCCCATACGCAGTATTTT. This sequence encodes CASSETLAGGPHTQYF. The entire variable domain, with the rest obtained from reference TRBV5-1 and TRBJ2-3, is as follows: KAGVTQTPRYLIKTRGQQVTLSCSPISGHRSVSWYQQTPGQGLQFLFEYFSETQRNKGNFPGRFSGRQFSNSRSEMNVSTLELGDSALYLCASSETLAGGPHTQYFGPGTRLTVL.

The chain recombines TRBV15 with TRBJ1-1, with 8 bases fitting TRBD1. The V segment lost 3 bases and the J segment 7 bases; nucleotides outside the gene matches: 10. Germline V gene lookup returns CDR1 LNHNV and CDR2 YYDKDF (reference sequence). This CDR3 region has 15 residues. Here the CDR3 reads CATSRPWGGTGEAFF. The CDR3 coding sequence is TGTGCCACCAGCAGGCCTTGGGGGGGGACAGGTGAAGCTTTCTTT.

CDR3 protein: CASSLLAVSSYNEQFF. CDR3 nucleotide sequence: TGTGCCAGCAGCTTGTTAGCGGTGAGCTCCTACAATGAGCAGTTCTTC. The J gene is TRBJ2-1, the V gene TRBV7-8; tentatively, D is TRBD2 (6 bases). The CDR3 is made up of 16 amino acids. V was clipped by 3 bases and J by 0 bases, with 12 bases between them. Germline-derived CDR1 and CDR2 are SGHVS and FQNEAQ.

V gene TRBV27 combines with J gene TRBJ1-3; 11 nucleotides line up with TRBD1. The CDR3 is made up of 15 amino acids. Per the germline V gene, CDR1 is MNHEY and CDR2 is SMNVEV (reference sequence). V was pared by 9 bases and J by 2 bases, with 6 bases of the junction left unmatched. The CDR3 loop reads CARIPDRGPGNTIYF. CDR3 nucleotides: TGTGCCAGGATTCCGGACAGGGGGCCTGGAAACACCATATATTTT.

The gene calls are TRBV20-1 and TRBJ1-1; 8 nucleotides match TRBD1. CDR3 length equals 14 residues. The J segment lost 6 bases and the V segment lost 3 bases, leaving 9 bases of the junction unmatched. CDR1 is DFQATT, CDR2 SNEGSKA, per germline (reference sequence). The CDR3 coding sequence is TGCAGTGCTAGTCCGGTCCAGGGGGCATCTGAAGCTTTCTTT. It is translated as CSASPVQGASEAFF.